These 23 T cell receptor beta chains originate from one sample sequenced in a study of memory B cells and T cells in multiple sclerosis. Separate sequencing covered autoproliferating (CFSE-dim) and non-proliferating (CFSE-high) T cells from stimulus-free culture. Replicate wells were pooled after less than eight days of stimulus-free culture of 40 million to 65 million CFSE-labeled PBMCs. These receptors are not linked to any known antigen. Sequenced by immunoSEQ multiplex PCR; TCRdb stores in-frame clones only, minus some. This sample has approximately 32,000 clones, with roughly 83% found just once. The sample consisted of PBMCs from blood kept in culture. These receptors all come from a human donor with multiple sclerosis.

J is TRBJ1-1 and V is TRBV23-1; possible D gene TRBD1, 6 bases. TRBV23-1 is assigned to the ORF class and has an uncertain function. V dropped 3 bases and J dropped 8 bases, with 22 bases sitting between them. The CDR3 is made up of 16 amino acids. CDR3 loop: CASSQFTGTPNGEAFF. CDR3 coding DNA: TGCGCCAGCAGTCAGTTTACCGGGACACCAAACGGGGAAGCTTTCTTT.

V usage is TRBV30 and J usage is TRBJ1-5; TRBD1 matches 7 bases. CDR1 GTSNPN and CDR2 SVGIG come from the germline V gene (reference sequence). This CDR3 spans 13 amino acids. The V segment lost 2 bases and the J segment 5 bases; nucleotides outside the gene matches: 3. The CDR3 here is CAWSLQGDQPQHF. The CDR3 nucleotides read TGTGCCTGGAGTCTGCAGGGGGATCAGCCCCAGCATTTT.

This clone came up once. This rearrangement joins TRBV6-5 to TRBJ1-5; the D is unclear. In germline, CDR1 is MNHEY, CDR2 SVGAGI. With 3 bases removed from V and 6 bases from J, the gap between germline ends came to 12 bases. This CDR3 contains 14 residues. The CDR3 spells CASSYQGIGQPQHF. The CDR3 bases are TGTGCCAGCAGTTATCAAGGGATCGGTCAGCCCCAGCATTTT.

This clone has a single count. The gene calls are TRBV6-1 and TRBJ1-1, with 8 bases that match TRBD1. V dropped 7 bases and J dropped 8; count of bases not matched to a gene: 6. This CDR3 contains 12 residues. Germline CDR1 reads MNHNS; CDR2 reads SASEGT. The CDR3 sequence is CASTRDRREAFF. CDR3 bases: TGTGCCAGCACTCGGGACAGGAGGGAAGCTTTCTTT.

V is TRBV30 and J is TRBJ2-7; 8 positions match TRBD2. The germline CDR1 and CDR2 sequences are GTSNPN and SVGIG (reference sequence). V lost 2 bases and J lost 0; bases outside the gene matches: 9. The CDR3 is 16 residues long. This CDR3 reads CAWSPLTSASSYEQYF. As DNA, the CDR3 is TGTGCCTGGAGTCCGTTGACTAGCGCGAGCTCCTACGAGCAGTACTTC. The full variable domain, with the rest looked up from reference TRBV30 and TRBJ2-7, is SQTIHQWPATLVQPVGSPLSLECTVEGTSNPNLYWYRQAAGRGLQLLFYSVGIGQISSEVPQNLSASRPQDRQFILSSKKLLLSDSGFYLCAWSPLTSASSYEQYFGPGTRLTVT.

This rearrangement joins TRBV4-1 to TRBJ2-7; D ambiguous. This CDR3 is 16 amino acids long. The V gene's germline CDR1 is MGHRA and CDR2 YSYEKL. Trimming stripped 0 bases from V and 6 bases from J, with 18 bases between. CDR3 in amino acids: CASSQDLGRVLSEQYF. DNA for the CDR3: TGCGCCAGCAGCCAAGATCTGGGAAGGGTCTTGAGCGAGCAGTACTTC.

Here the CDR3 reads CASRPGFGADTQYF. The CDR3 nucleotides are TGTGCCAGCAGGCCGGGATTTGGTGCAGATACGCAGTATTTT. The chain combines TRBV6-6 with TRBJ2-3; perhaps TRBD2 as D (5 bases). Trimming took 6 bases from V and 4 from J, leaving 14 bases between them. Germline lookup yields CDR1 MNHNY and CDR2 SVGAGI (reference sequence). This CDR3 region has 14 residues.

V is TRBV25-1 and J is TRBJ2-7; tentative D call: TRBD1 (5 bases). CDR3 size: 13 residues. With 1 base removed from V and 5 bases from J, the gap between germline ends came to 9 bases. The V gene's germline CDR1 is MGHDK and CDR2 SYGVNS. The chain's CDR3 is CASSESGRDEQYF. The CDR3 coding sequence is TGTGCCAGCAGTGAATCGGGCAGGGACGAGCAGTACTTC.

As concerns this clone: Germline is not matched at one junction end, which may reflect a read error. The chain uses TRBV7-7 and TRBJ2-3; D possibly corresponds to TRBD2 (6 bases). Germline assignment: CDR1 SSHAT and CDR2 FNYEAQ (reference sequence). The CDR3 runs 19 residues. The chain's CDR3 is CASSPTPGWGTGRTDTQYF. The CDR3 DNA sequence: TGTGCTAGCAGCCCCACCCCCGGCTGGGGCACGGGGAGGACAGATACGCAGTATTTT.

V is TRBV18 and J is TRBJ2-5, with 12 positions matching TRBD1. CDR1 and CDR2 from the germline V gene are KGHSH and LQKENI. The CDR3 consists of 14 residues. Losses at the gene ends were 6 bases for V and 4 bases for J; bases not matched to a gene: 3. Written as DNA, the CDR3 is TGTGCCAGCTCCAGGGACAGGGGGCGAGAGACCCAGTACTTC. It translates to CASSRDRGRETQYF.

The chain couples TRBV21-1 to TRBJ2-3; the table gives TRBD1 as D, unverified against the DNA. TRBV21-1 is a recognized pseudogene. The CDR3 covers 17 residues. This CDR3 is CASSKVWGGYWSNTQYF. The CDR3 DNA sequence: TGTGCCAGCAGCAAAGTTTGGGGCGGTTACTGGTCAAATACGCAGTATTTT.

This chain connects TRBV15 to TRBJ1-6; 10 bases agree with TRBD1. Germline lookup yields CDR1 LNHNV and CDR2 YYDKDF (reference sequence). CDR3 length equals 16 residues. With 5 bases clipped from V and 7 bases from J, the junction kept 8 bases outside the gene matches. The CDR3 sequence is CATSPVATGGNSPLHF. DNA of the CDR3: TGTGCCACCAGCCCCGTCGCGACAGGGGGCAATTCACCCCTCCACTTT.

V is TRBV28 and J is TRBJ1-1; 8 bases line up with TRBD1. The V gene end was trimmed by 4 bases and the J gene end by 3 bases; junction bases not matched to a gene: 1. Germline CDR1 and CDR2: MDHEN and SYDVKM. CDR3 length: 13 residues. DNA of the CDR3: TGTGCCAGCAGTTCAGGGGGCTACACTGAAGCTTTCTTT. Its translation is CASSSGGYTEAFF.

This sequence joins TRBV1 and TRBJ1-2. TRBV1 is annotated as a pseudogene. The CDR3 extends over 16 amino acids. The CDR3: CTSSQDLGISNYGYTF. The DNA for the CDR3 is TGCACCAGCAGCCAAGACCTCGGGATATCTAACTATGGCTACACCTTC.

The V call is TRBV7-3, the J call TRBJ2-5; D call uncertain. Trimming took 1 base from V and 2 from J, leaving 5 bases between them. The CDR3 length is 13 residues. Looked up from germline, CDR1 is SGHTA and CDR2 is FQGTGA. The CDR3: CASSLRQQETQYF. CDR3 in DNA: TGTGCCAGCAGCTTAAGGCAACAAGAGACCCAGTACTTC.

The V call is TRBV5-6, the J call TRBJ1-5, with a weak D call TRBD1 (5 bases). Germline CDR1 SGHDT, CDR2 YYEEEE. This CDR3 region has 15 residues. With 0 bases removed from V and 6 bases from J, the gap between germline ends came to 13 bases. The CDR3 DNA is TGTGCCAGCAGCTTGGGTGCAGGGCTAAGTCAGCCCCAGCATTTT. Its translation: CASSLGAGLSQPQHF. The complete variable domain, with remaining parts taken from reference TRBV5-6 and TRBJ1-5, reads DAGVTQSPTHLIKTRGQQVTLRCSPKSGHDTVSWYQQALGQGPQFIFQYYEEEERQRGNFPDRFSGHQFPNYSSELNVNALLLGDSALYLCASSLGAGLSQPQHFGDGTRLSIL.

The CDR3 reads CASSEADTQYF. The CDR3 coding sequence is TGTGCCAGCAGTGAGGCAGATACGCAGTATTTT. This chain links TRBV28 with TRBJ2-3, with no clear D. This CDR3 spans 11 amino acids. Trimming left V 5 bases short and J 4 bases short, with 4 bases between. From germline, CDR1 is MDHEN and CDR2 SYDVKM.

The chain combines TRBV28 with TRBJ2-7, with unresolved D. V gave up 6 bases and J gave up 5 bases, with 20 bases separating them. Germline CDR1 and CDR2: MDHEN and SYDVKM. The CDR3 runs 15 residues. The CDR3 here is CASRVERRIMNEQYF. The DNA of the CDR3 is TGTGCCAGCAGAGTGGAGCGCCGCATAATGAACGAGCAGTACTTC.

V usage is TRBV11-2 and J usage is TRBJ1-1, with a weak D call TRBD1 (6 bases). The germline V and J ends were trimmed by 3 bases and 4 bases, with 9 bases remaining between them. Looked up from germline, CDR1 is SGHAT and CDR2 is FQNNGV. The CDR3 is 13 residues long. CDR3 coding DNA: TGTGCCAGCAGCTTTACAGGGATCACTGAAGCTTTCTTT. Translated, it gives CASSFTGITEAFF. Combining the CDR3 with reference TRBV11-2 and TRBJ1-1 gives the whole variable domain EAGVAQSPRYKIIEKRQSVAFWCNPISGHATLYWYQQILGQGPKLLIQFQNNGVVDDSQLPKDRFSAERLKGVDSTLKIQPAKLEDSAVYLCASSFTGITEAFFGQGTRLTVV.

The chain is built from TRBV19 and TRBJ1-5; no definite D call. Germline V CDR1 and CDR2: LNHDA, SQIVND (reference sequence). This CDR3 is built from 13 residues. V lost 4 bases to trimming and J lost 9 bases, with 13 bases between them. In DNA form, the CDR3 reads TGTGCCAGTAGTACGAACACCCGATCGCCCCAGCATTTT. This codes for CASSTNTRSPQHF.

This sequence joins TRBV2 and TRBJ2-7, with 8 positions matching TRBD1. The CDR3 sequence is 14 residues long. Germline V gene data show CDR1 as SNHLY and CDR2 as FYNNEI. The junction had 5 bases not matched to a gene; V was cut back by 5 bases and J by 2 bases. This CDR3 reads CASSSDRETYEQYF. Here the CDR3 DNA reads TGTGCCAGCAGTTCGGACAGGGAGACCTACGAGCAGTACTTC.

V usage is TRBV4-1 and J usage is TRBJ2-7; D perhaps matches TRBD2 (6 bases). Per the germline V gene, CDR1 is MGHRA and CDR2 is YSYEKL. V was clipped by 2 bases and J by 2 bases, with 13 bases between them. The CDR3 runs 15 residues. Written as DNA, the CDR3 is TGCGCCAGCAGCCAATCTCCGGGACTCACCTACGAGCAGTACTTC. It is translated as CASSQSPGLTYEQYF.

This chain links TRBV5-1 with TRBJ2-5, with D tentatively TRBD2 (6 bases). CDR3 size: 16 residues. CDR1 is SGHRS, CDR2 YFSETQ, per germline. With 0 bases removed from V and 2 bases from J, the gap between germline ends came to 14 bases. CDR3 bases: TGCGCCAGCAGCTTGGGGTTGGGCGCGGGACAAGAGACCCAGTACTTC. Protein sequence: CASSLGLGAGQETQYF.